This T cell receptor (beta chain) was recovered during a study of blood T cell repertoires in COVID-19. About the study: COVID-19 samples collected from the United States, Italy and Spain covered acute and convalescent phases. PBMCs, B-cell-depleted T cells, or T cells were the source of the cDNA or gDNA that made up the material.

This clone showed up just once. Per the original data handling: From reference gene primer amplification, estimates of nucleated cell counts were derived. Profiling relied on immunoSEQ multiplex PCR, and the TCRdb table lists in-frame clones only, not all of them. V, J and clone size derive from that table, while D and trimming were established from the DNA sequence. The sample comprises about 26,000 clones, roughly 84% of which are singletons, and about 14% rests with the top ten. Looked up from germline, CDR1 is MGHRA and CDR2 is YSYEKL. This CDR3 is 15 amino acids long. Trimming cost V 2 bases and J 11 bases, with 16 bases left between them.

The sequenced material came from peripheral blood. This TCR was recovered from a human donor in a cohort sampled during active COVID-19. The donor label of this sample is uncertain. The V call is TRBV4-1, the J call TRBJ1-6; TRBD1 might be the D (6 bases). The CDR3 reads CASSQLGAASTPLHF. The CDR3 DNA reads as TGCGCCAGCAGCCAATTGGGGGCGGCATCAACACCCCTCCACTTT.